Listed below are T cell receptor beta chains from one sample, sequenced in a study of blood T cell repertoires in COVID-19. Generated by immunoSEQ multiplex PCR, the TCRdb table keeps only in-frame clones and is missing some. The repertoire holds some 89,000 clones, with about four fifths as singletons. Sequences were obtained from peripheral blood. Source of these receptors: a woman aged 80 or over with acute or convalescent COVID-19. Both conserved end residues are part of each CDR3. Fields, in order: CDR3 length, clone size, D gene, J gene, V gene, CDR3 DNA, CDR3 protein. D genes are given only for firm matches. Clone size is given for some rows only: seen once, a few or many times, or a class if the clone is expanded.

>16|NA|TRBD2|TRBJ2-1|TRBV6-1
TGTGCCAGCAGTGGCATTAGCGGGGGGGGTTACAATGAGCAGTTCTTC
CASSGISGGGYNEQFF
>14|NA|NA|TRBJ1-5|TRBV6-1
TGTGCCAGCAGTGACGGGGGGAACAATCAGCCCCAGCATTTT
CASSDGGNNQPQHF
>13|NA|TRBD2|TRBJ2-1|TRBV2
TGTGCCAGCAGGGAGCGGGAGGACAATGAGCAGTTCTTC
CASREREDNEQFF
>14|NA|NA|TRBJ1-2|TRBV10-3
TGTGCCATCGGAGCAGAAAGACAGGTTGATGGCTACACCTTC
CAIGAERQVDGYTF
>16|NA|TRBD2|TRBJ2-3|TRBV2
TGTGCCAGCAGCTCCGACCTAGCGGGGGGCACAGATACGCAGTATTTT
CASSSDLAGGTDTQYF
>17|NA|NA|TRBJ1-3|TRBV14
TGTGCCAGCAGCCAAGACCCTGGGACACGCTCTGGAAACACCATATATTTT
CASSQDPGTRSGNTIYF
>17|few|NA|TRBJ1-5|TRBV7-2
TGTGCCAGCAGCTTAGAAGGGGTCAGGGTTGACAATCAGCCCCAGCATTTT
CASSLEGVRVDNQPQHF
>13|NA|NA|TRBJ2-2|TRBV6-5
TGTGCCAGCATATCCTCGGGAACCGGGGAGCTGTTTTTT
CASISSGTGELFF
>15|NA|NA|TRBJ1-2|TRBV7-2
TGTGCCAGCAGCTTAGCAGGGGGAGACATCGGTGGCTACACCTTC
CASSLAGGDIGGYTF
>15|NA|TRBD2|TRBJ2-1|TRBV9
TGTGCCAGCAGCGTATTTAGCGGGAGTGGTAATGAGCAGTTCTTC
CASSVFSGSGNEQFF
>14|NA|NA|TRBJ2-2|TRBV5-4
TGTGCCAGCAGCCTAGGGGTGAAGACCGGGGAGCTGTTTTTT
CASSLGVKTGELFF
>16|NA|TRBD1|TRBJ2-3|TRBV14
TGTGCCAGCAGCCTCTCGGTAGGACAGGTCACAGATACGCAGTATTTT
CASSLSVGQVTDTQYF
>15|NA|NA|TRBJ2-1|TRBV11-3
TGTGCCAGCAGCCTTCGAGGAAGCTCCTACAATGAGCAGTTCTTC
CASSLRGSSYNEQFF
>15|once|NA|TRBJ1-5|TRBV3-1/TRBV3-2
TGTGCCAGCAGCCAAGGGCGGGGAGGCAATCAGCCCCAGCATTTT
CASSQGRGGNQPQHF